This section outlines one T cell receptor beta chain sequence together with its context. Its binding antigen is unknown. One base away there is no much larger clone; base qualities are not given. These data belong to a study of cytomegalovirus exposure and HLA in healthy donors (dated by TCRdb to the late 2010s). About the study as a whole: An earlier analysis of roughly 610 of the donors reported 276 Gb of sequence data and 117 million unique TCR beta sequences obtained from about 170 million T cells. Approximately 300 gigabases of sequencing data and about 92 million unique TCR sequences made up an early release that covered approximately 700 HLA-typed donors. Among the roughly 390 genotyped donors, about 85% belonged to the genetic ancestry cluster associated with self-reported Caucasian donors. The study aimed to test whether signatures of past pathogen exposure could be identified by cataloging public T cell receptors. The study profiled the T cell repertoires of 500 to 800 subjects by immunosequencing and related them to cytomegalovirus serostatus. Along with the approximately 650-subject first cohort, a separate validation cohort of over a hundred different subjects was used. The study combined high-throughput TCR immunosequencing, statistical association of individual TCRs with disease status, and machine learning to predict cytomegalovirus infection status. A later analysis re-examined previously published TCR beta repertoires from just over 650 donors and added high-resolution HLA genotyping to investigate patterns of TCR occurrence. In the later analysis, no new phenotypic data were used to find candidate immune exposures; instead, reliance was placed on TCR beta sequences and their occurrence across donors. An earlier analysis of fewer than 700 of the donors applied high-throughput TCR beta sequencing to assess whether each TCR beta V gene segment acted as functional or pseudogenic. Donor age, sex, ethnicity and CMV serostatus were compiled together with the repertoire data. In a later genetic analysis, genome-wide SNP genotypes for about 55% of the roughly 700 donors were used, and that subset was treated as a discovery cohort. All discovery cohort repertoires had been generated on a single sequencing platform. HLA typing covered class I and class II loci at four-digit resolution. The number of typed donors differed by locus: about 629-640 for A, B, C, DRB1 and DQB1; roughly 510 for DQA1; roughly 600 for DPA1; and around 450 for DPB1. A handful of DR-DQ haplotypes were handled as single units for association and clustering because linkage in the cohort was strong. On average, roughly 240,000 unique TCR beta nucleotide sequences were sequenced per donor among about 400 genotyped donors of the cohort, with approximately 18% of those sequences being non-productive.

The cohort consisted of some 670 healthy bone marrow donors. At the time of sampling, every cohort member was nominally healthy, though immune exposures that went unrecorded were likely present. The donor tested CMV seropositive and was one of the 289 seropositive cohort members. Every donor gave a peripheral blood sample, and the peripheral blood mononuclear cells from that sample were used for TCR beta sequencing. Genomic DNA was extracted from the blood cell samples with the Qiagen DNeasy Blood Extraction Kit. The paper's findings and limits, for the study overall: Because the 87-base-pair reads could not distinguish some IMGT-functional V segments, including TRBV6-2 and TRBV6-3, those segments were excluded. Strong co-occurrence of HLA alleles, especially DR and DQ, made assigning TCR associations to individual alleles difficult. In a later analysis, HLA-associated TCR beta chains showed more clonal expansion and lower generation probabilities than non-associated chains that were equally common. An association between a missense DCLRE1C variant and V-gene and J-gene trimming of TCR beta chains was found in a later genetic analysis and replicated in an independent cohort. Most CMV-associated TCR beta chains appeared to be HLA-restricted in a later analysis, and the HLA associations seemed to be driven largely by CMV exposure. In an earlier analysis of 587 of the donors, most TCR beta V segments appeared in productive rearrangements about 87% or about 30% of the time, broadly matching IMGT annotations. In both the original and validation cohorts, the classifier was reported to diagnose cytomegalovirus status with high specificity and sensitivity. According to the authors, the approach could potentially be generalized to other disease states and immunological phenotypes. In a later analysis, some 18,000 TCR beta sequences were associated with specific HLA alleles at a false discovery rate of 0.05. Sequencing depth was assumed to be roughly uniform across donors in the presence/absence analyses, though that assumption may not hold. The sequencing pipeline was judged likely to have produced a cluster of highly shared sequence variants as a technical artifact. Compared with the roughly 720-donor mean, donors in an Asian-associated ancestry cluster had fewer N-insertions in productive TCRs, according to a later genetic analysis. For the cohort, immune exposure information was limited to CMV serostatus. The study gave a list of roughly 150 TCR beta chains associated with cytomegalovirus. Correlated functional status among segregating V segments might be attributable to linkage disequilibrium, but an unknown experimental factor could not be ruled out. In vitro tests confirmed that a few of the cytomegalovirus-associated TCR beta chains recognize cytomegalovirus antigens. A later analysis found that TCR association rates varied across HLA loci, with DRB1 alleles showing the most associated TCRs and HLA-C alleles the fewest. A later analysis reported that several top co-occurrence clusters appeared linked to parvovirus B19, influenza, CMV and Epstein-Barr virus. A further reported finding was that TCR beta sequences accurately predicted the HLA-A and HLA-B alleles for most subjects in the first cohort. While some public TCRs were present in many individuals, most TCR sequences turned up only very rarely across donors. The earlier analysis of about 600 of the donors excluded approximately 15 rarely observed V segments, including chromosome 9 orphons, because counts were too low. The cohort was sequenced for TCR beta chains only, and without alpha or paired-chain data the features that could be detected were limited. HLA typing was unavailable for some donors at each locus, so association tests used only the typed subset.

Cut back by 4 bases and 7 bases, the V and J ends lie 11 bases apart. According to the germline V gene, CDR1 reads MDHEN and CDR2 reads SYDVKM. There are 12 amino acids in the CDR3, from cysteine to phenylalanine inclusive. The sequence is cut down to CDR3 DNA, 36 bases in frame from base 1. The method was the immunoSEQ multiplex PCR assay. For the multiplex PCR, a mixture combining 60 forward primers for TCR Vbeta segments and 13 reverse primers for TCR Jbeta segments was used. The CDR3 region of rearranged TCR beta genes was amplified from genomic DNA by a multiplex PCR assay. Amplified TCR beta libraries were sequenced as 87-base-pair reads on the Illumina HiSeq System. On the study's bioinformatics: In a later analysis, some 80 million unique TCR beta chains were counted across the approximately 670 repertoires, and some 10 million of these chains were shared by at least two donors. A nearest-neighbor algorithm error-corrected the raw reads and collapsed the reads into unique sequences, merging closely related sequences to remove PCR and sequencing errors. CDR3 sequences were aligned to IMGT reference sequences to assign V, D and J gene segments. Each retained sequence needed at least a six-nucleotide match to both a V gene segment and a J gene segment. Rearrangements were called productive when the CDR3 lacked stop codons and stayed in frame with V and J; all others were non-productive. Following IMGT convention, CDR3 was defined as the stretch from the second conserved V-encoded cysteine up to the conserved J-encoded phenylalanine. In an earlier analysis of around 600 of the donors, sequences lacking an unambiguous match to a single V gene segment were excluded. In an earlier analysis of several hundred of the donors, V segments were called functional above 56.7% productive rearrangements and were called segregating when the between-donor standard deviation exceeded 5%. A statistical classification framework was built to diagnose cytomegalovirus status from the catalog of TCR beta chain sequences. A later analysis assigned V and J genes by comparing TCR nucleotide sequences with IMGT/GENE-DB human TR gene sequences. The TCRdist pipeline was used in a later analysis to assign CDR3 sequences and most-parsimonious VDJ recombination scenarios. In a later analysis, each TCR beta chain was defined by its CDR3 amino acid sequence together with its V-gene family, and reads lacking a unique V-gene family were excluded. In a later analysis, 500 to 700 highly shared, low-generation-probability nucleotide sequences were removed to address suspected cross-contamination and a sequencing artifact. A later analysis calculated a clonal expansion index for each public chain from normalized within-repertoire ranks of inferred template counts. A later analysis computed generation probabilities with a VDJ recombination model fitted to out-of-frame rearrangements, and checked the results against IGoR. Hypergeometric tests were used in a later analysis to score TCR-TCR, TCR-HLA and TCR-CMV co-occurrence, with a repertoire-size bias correction applied to the TCR pairs. In a later analysis, false discovery rates were estimated by permuting HLA or CMV assignments 20 times. A later analysis grouped co-occurring TCRs with DBSCAN, adding TCRdist sequence similarity when clustering within HLA-allele-positive subsets. Repertoires with fewer than 30,000 or more than 120,000 public chains were left out of co-occurrence clustering, as were roughly five repertoires with anomalous nucleotide sharing. TCRdb mirrors the immuneACCESS table, restricted to in-frame sequences. Some clones are absent from its copies; in checked studies, under half trace to an unresolved V gene, and the reason for the others is unknown. The DNA was the basis for D and trimming; V, J and clone size are from that table. This sample comprises 130,000 or so clones, more than 60% of them detected only once. Clones ranked in the top ten supply about 8.1% of the sample.

The chain couples TRBV28 to TRBJ2-7; a tentative D call is TRBD1 (6 bases match). Sequencing was carried out using PBMCs. The sequence was collected from a woman between 40 and 55 years old in good health and CMV-seropositive. The nucleotide sequence is given as TGTGCCAGCAGTTCAGGGGTAGGTGAGCAGTACTTC. The encoded protein is CASSSGVGEQYF.